This TCR beta chain was profiled in a study of shared clonotypes between healthy human individuals. Overall study context: Each donor's CD4 naive and CD4 memory cells filled three plates apiece, CD8 naive two, and CD8 memory one.

Deep-level assay runs were performed. Repertoires were generated with immunoSEQ multiplex PCR, while TCRdb's copy carries only in-frame clones and drops some. The table records over 850,000 clones, about 84% of them present only once. Germline-derived CDR1 and CDR2 are MNHEY and SVGAGI. The junction had 1 base not matched to a gene; V was cut back by 4 bases and J by 8 bases. This CDR3 comprises 11 residues. This clonotype originated in a young man in good health. Some clones in this sample may be carry-over from other donors' samples. V usage is TRBV6-5 and J usage is TRBJ1-2, with 7 bases identical to TRBD1. Sequencing was performed on memory CD4+ T cells from PBMCs. The subset was: CD45RA-negative fraction. The CDR3 bases are TGTGCCAGCAGTTTGGACAGGGGCTACACCTTC. This codes for CASSLDRGYTF.